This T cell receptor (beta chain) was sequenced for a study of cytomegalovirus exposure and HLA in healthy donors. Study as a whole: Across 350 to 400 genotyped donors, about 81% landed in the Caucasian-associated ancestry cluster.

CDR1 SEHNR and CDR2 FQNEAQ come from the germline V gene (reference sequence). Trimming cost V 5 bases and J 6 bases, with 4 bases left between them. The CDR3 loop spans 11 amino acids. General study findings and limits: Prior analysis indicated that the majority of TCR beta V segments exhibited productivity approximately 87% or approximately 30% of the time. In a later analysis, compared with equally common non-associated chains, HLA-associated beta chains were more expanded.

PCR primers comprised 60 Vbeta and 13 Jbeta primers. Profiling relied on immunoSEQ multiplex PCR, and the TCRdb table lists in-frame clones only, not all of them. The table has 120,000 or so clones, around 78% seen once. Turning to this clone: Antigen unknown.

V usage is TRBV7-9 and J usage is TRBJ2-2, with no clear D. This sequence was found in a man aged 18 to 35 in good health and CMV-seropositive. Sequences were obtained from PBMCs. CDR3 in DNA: TGTGCCAGCAGCCCCGCCGGGGAGCTGTTTTTT. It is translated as CASSPAGELFF.